This entry features one T cell receptor beta chain sequence. The CDR3 consists of 17 residues. In germline, CDR1 is SGHDT, CDR2 YYEEEE. The V gene lost 0 bases and the J gene lost 9 bases, with 19 bases spanning the gap. The sample is drawn from a study of blood T cell repertoires in COVID-19. Sequencing was performed with immunoSEQ multiplex PCR; in TCRdb, only in-frame clones are kept and a portion is missing. The table shows about 270,000 clones, with about 91% occurring only once. This TCR was sampled from a woman between 40 and 55 years old with acute COVID-19. The rearrangement uses TRBV5-6 and TRBJ1-6, with a tentative D call TRBD1 (6 bases). The sample taken for sequencing was PBMCs or T cells enriched from blood (not recorded which). As DNA, the CDR3 is TGTGCCAGCAGCTTGGCTGGTTGGGGGCGTGACATTTCACCCCTCCACTTT. Protein sequence: CASSLAGWGRDISPLHF.